These 3 T cell receptor beta chains originate from one sample sequenced in a study of shared clonotypes between healthy human individuals. Measured with immunoSEQ multiplex PCR; TCRdb has only the in-frame clones, and not every one. The data show around 980,000 clones, with more than 75% seen just once and 0.5% to 0.65% held by the top ten. Sequenced sample: memory CD4+ T cells from PBMCs. Subset: CD45RA-negative fraction. Receptors were obtained from a man younger than 35 in good health. Some clones in this sample may be carry-over from other donors' samples.

The CDR3 coding sequence is TGTGCCTCGCCGGGACAATCGAACACCGGGGAGCTGTTTTTT. This translates into CASPGQSNTGELFF. The chain combines TRBV30 with TRBJ2-2, with D maybe TRBD1 (6 bases). Germline-derived CDR1 and CDR2 are GTSNPN and SVGIG (reference sequence). The CDR3 consists of 14 residues. Trimming left V 7 bases short and J 0 bases short, with 12 bases between.

A note on this clone: A much larger clonotype is one base distant, so this may be a read error. The V call is TRBV29-1, the J call TRBJ1-1; no clear D gene. Per germline, CDR1 SQVTM and CDR2 ANQGSEA. CDR3 length equals 11 residues. CDR3 in DNA: TGCAGAGCTGGCGGTTACACTGAAGCTTTCTTT. Translating it yields CRAGGYTEAFF.

The chain is built from TRBV19 and TRBJ1-1, with a tentative D call TRBD1 (6 bases). In germline, CDR1 is LNHDA, CDR2 SQIVND (reference sequence). Deletions cut 7 bases from V and 1 base from J, with 19 bases between. CDR3 size: 16 residues. CDR3 loop: CASTTGRGLRNTEAFF. Written as DNA, the CDR3 is TGTGCCAGTACCACAGGGAGGGGCCTGAGGAACACTGAAGCTTTCTTT.